The rows below give T cell receptor beta chains drawn from one sample of a study of T-cell reconstitution after alpha-beta-depleted transplantation in children. TCRdb analysed the PCR reads with MiXCR anew, one entry per CDR3 protein. Seen here are a few hundred thousand distinct CDR3 sequences, roughly 30% observed once, and the top ten hold under 45%. The source was PBMCs, collected before TCRalphabeta/CD19-depleted stem cell transplant. These receptor sequences come from a boy under three years old with Wiskott-Aldrich syndrome, due to receive a stem cell transplant. CDR3s include the opening cysteine and the closing phenylalanine or tryptophan. Fields, in order: J gene, clone size, V gene, D gene, CDR3 DNA, CDR3 protein. D genes are given only for firm matches. A row's size may be missing; if present it is once, few, many or a size class.

j_call: TRBJ1-2
clone_size: NA
v_call: TRBV20-1
d_call: TRBD1
cdr3_nt: TGCAGTGCTAGATCCCTCTGGCAGGGGGGAGGCTACACCTTC
cdr3_aa: CSARSLWQGGGYTF

j_call: TRBJ2-7
clone_size: few
v_call: TRBV28
d_call: TRBD2
cdr3_nt: TGTGCCAGCAGTGGCGGGACTAGCGCCTACGAGCAGTACTTC
cdr3_aa: CASSGGTSAYEQYF

j_call: TRBJ2-1
clone_size: NA
v_call: TRBV5-1
d_call: TRBD2
cdr3_nt: TGCGCCAGCAGCTTGGCCGAGGTAGCGGGACCGTACAATGAGCAGTTCTTC
cdr3_aa: CASSLAEVAGPYNEQFF

j_call: TRBJ2-3
clone_size: NA
v_call: TRBV10-3
d_call: NA
cdr3_nt: TGTGCCATCGGGGTCCGGGGCACAGATACGCAGTATTTT
cdr3_aa: CAIGVRGTDTQYF

j_call: TRBJ2-1
clone_size: NA
v_call: TRBV5-1
d_call: TRBD2
cdr3_nt: TGCGCCAGCAGCTTGTTTAGCGGGATCCTCAATGAGCAGTTCTTC
cdr3_aa: CASSLFSGILNEQFF

j_call: TRBJ2-5
clone_size: NA
v_call: TRBV27
d_call: NA
cdr3_nt: TGTGCCAGCAGTTTATCCGCGAGGAAGACCCAGTACTTC
cdr3_aa: CASSLSARKTQYF

j_call: TRBJ2-7
clone_size: few
v_call: TRBV5-1
d_call: NA
cdr3_nt: TGCGCCAGCAGCTTGTTGTTAAGCTCCTACGAGCAGTACTTC
cdr3_aa: CASSLLLSSYEQYF

j_call: TRBJ1-2
clone_size: NA
v_call: TRBV12-3/TRBV12-4
d_call: NA
cdr3_nt: TGTGCCAGCAGTTTTCAGGGGTACTATGGCTACACCTTC
cdr3_aa: CASSFQGYYGYTF

j_call: TRBJ2-1
clone_size: few
v_call: TRBV5-5
d_call: NA
cdr3_nt: TGTGCCAGCAGCGTCCTTTCGCTAAAATCCTACAATGAGCAGTTCTTC
cdr3_aa: CASSVLSLKSYNEQFF

j_call: TRBJ1-2
clone_size: NA
v_call: TRBV20-1
d_call: TRBD1
cdr3_nt: TGCAGTGCTAGTTTTTTGACAGGGGGTAACTATGGCTACACCTTC
cdr3_aa: CSASFLTGGNYGYTF

j_call: TRBJ2-7
clone_size: many
v_call: TRBV28
d_call: NA
cdr3_nt: TGCGCCAGCAGCTTGCCGTACTCCTACGAGCAGTACTTC
cdr3_aa: CASSLPYSYEQYF

j_call: TRBJ1-3
clone_size: few
v_call: TRBV12-3/TRBV12-4
d_call: NA
cdr3_nt: TGTGCCAGCAGTTTAGGACAGGACTCTGGAAACACCATATATTTT
cdr3_aa: CASSLGQDSGNTIYF

j_call: TRBJ2-7
clone_size: few
v_call: TRBV20-1
d_call: NA
cdr3_nt: TGCAGTGCGGTAGGGGATCAGGGGTCGGCCTACGAGCAGTACTTC
cdr3_aa: CSAVGDQGSAYEQYF

j_call: TRBJ2-1
clone_size: few
v_call: TRBV6-5
d_call: NA
cdr3_nt: TGTGCCAGCAGTTACTCCCTAGGTCGGCTTGGCAATGAGCAGTTCTTC
cdr3_aa: CASSYSLGRLGNEQFF